These T cell receptor beta chains were read from a single sample in a study of blood T cell repertoires in COVID-19. Method: immunoSEQ multiplex PCR; TCRdb's copy keeps in-frame clones and lacks some. The sample comprises about 30,000 clones, more than 85% of which are singletons, and roughly 36% rests with the top ten. The sequenced material came from peripheral blood. The receptors were sampled from a man aged 55-75 years with active or convalescent COVID-19. The CDR3 runs from the conserved cysteine through the conserved F or W. The D gene is left open where the match is weak. Clone sizes are given selectively: once, few, many, or a class where the clone is expanded.

NA NA TRBJ2-7 TRBV5-1 CASSFALSYEQYF TGCGCCAGCAGCTTTGCACTCTCCTACGAGCAGTACTTC
NA once TRBJ2-7 TRBV6-6 CASSAPGGQVRF TGTGCCAGCAGTGCCCCCGGAGGTCAGGTACGATTC
TRBD1 NA TRBJ1-4 TRBV18 CASSPGQGGREKLFF TGTGCCAGCTCCCCTGGACAGGGGGGACGAGAAAAACTGTTTTTT
NA NA TRBJ1-5 TRBV10-3 CAISESIGRASNQPQHF TGTGCCATCAGTGAGTCGATCGGCAGGGCAAGCAATCAGCCCCAGCATTTT
NA few TRBJ1-3 TRBV5-6 CASSFRGSSGNTIYF TGTGCCAGCAGCTTCAGGGGAAGCTCTGGAAACACCATATATTTT
NA NA TRBJ1-1 TRBV18 CASSGTRDTEAFF TGTGCCAGCTCCGGCACTAGAGACACTGAAGCTTTCTTT
TRBD2 NA TRBJ2-7 TRBV11-2 CASSLVISGVREQYF TGTGCCAGCAGCTTAGTGATTAGCGGGGTCCGCGAGCAGTACTTC
NA few TRBJ1-2 TRBV27 CASSLQSGAYGYTF TGTGCCAGCAGTTTACAATCAGGGGCCTATGGCTACACCTTC
TRBD2 once TRBJ2-3 TRBV6-4 CASSDSLAGVDTQYF TGTGCCAGCAGTGACTCATTAGCGGGGGTAGATACGCAGTATTTT
TRBD1 once TRBJ2-7 TRBV29-1 CSVEGQGTLYEQYF TGCAGCGTTGAGGGACAGGGGACTTTGTACGAGCAGTACTTC
TRBD2 NA TRBJ2-5 TRBV15 CATSRAGLAMETQYF TGTGCCACCAGCAGAGCGGGACTAGCGATGGAGACCCAGTACTTC
TRBD1 few TRBJ1-3 TRBV10-1 CASSVDRRGNTIYF TGCGCCAGCAGTGTGGACAGGAGGGGAAACACCATATATTTT
NA few TRBJ1-1 TRBV6-1 CASSATVSGSMSEAFF TGTGCCAGCAGTGCGACGGTTTCGGGGAGTATGTCTGAAGCTTTCTTT
NA NA TRBJ2-3 TRBV10-3 CATTSGVTDTQYF TGTGCCACCACGTCCGGGGTTACAGATACGCAGTATTTT
NA NA TRBJ2-1 TRBV7-3 CASSFARHGEGGNIEQFF TGTGCCAGCAGCTTCGCCAGACATGGAGAGGGCGGCAATATTGAGCAGTTCTTC
TRBD2 NA TRBJ2-3 TRBV20-1 CSASVAAGGITDTQYF TGCAGTGCTAGTGTCGCAGCGGGGGGGATCACAGATACGCAGTATTTT